Listed below are T cell receptor beta chains from one sample, sequenced in a study of blood T cell repertoires in COVID-19. The table came from immunoSEQ multiplex PCR; TCRdb's copy has only in-frame clones and leaves some out. The table has a few hundred thousand clones, around 84% seen once; the top ten hold around 4.6%. Sequenced sample: PBMCs or T cells enriched from blood (not recorded which). All receptors derive from a man aged 25 to 45 who had recovered from COVID-19. Both conserved end residues are part of each CDR3. The D gene is left open where the match is weak. A clone size is listed for some rows: how often the clone was seen (once, few, many), or a class if it is expanded.

D gene,V gene,clone size,J gene,CDR3 DNA,CDR3 protein
.,TRBV5-5,.,TRBJ1-3,TGTGCCAGCAGCTTTGAACAGGGCCCCCCTGGAAACACCATATATTTT,CASSFEQGPPGNTIYF
.,TRBV27,.,TRBJ2-7,TGTGCCAGCAGTTTAATGGCTAGCGCCACCTACGAGCAGTACTTC,CASSLMASATYEQYF
TRBD2,TRBV10-3,.,TRBJ2-7,TGTGCCATCGCCAGTAGCGGGAGCTCCTACGAGCAGTACTTC,CAIASSGSSYEQYF
TRBD1,TRBV5-4,.,TRBJ2-7,TGTGCCAGCAATACAGGGGTCGAGCAGTACTTC,CASNTGVEQYF
.,TRBV5-1,few,TRBJ2-1,TGCGCCAGCAGCCTGGGGACAATATCCTACAATGAGCAGTTCTTC,CASSLGTISYNEQFF
.,TRBV27,.,TRBJ1-1,TGTGCCATTTCAGGGAATACTGAAGCTTTCTTT,CAISGNTEAFF
.,TRBV7-9,.,TRBJ1-2,TGTGCCAGCAGCTTAGGCAGGGGACATGGCTACACCTTC,CASSLGRGHGYTF
TRBD1,TRBV3-1/TRBV3-2,.,TRBJ1-2,TGTGCCAGCAGCCAAGATCCAACAGGGGGCGCGAGTGGCTACACCTTC,CASSQDPTGGASGYTF
TRBD1,TRBV4-1,.,TRBJ1-1,TGCGCCAGCAGCCAAGGGACAGGGGCGAACACTGAAGCTTTCTTT,CASSQGTGANTEAFF
TRBD2,TRBV24-1,.,TRBJ2-5,TGTGCCACCAGTGATTTGGGACTAGCAGCACTGGAGACCCAGTACTTC,CATSDLGLAALETQYF
.,TRBV5-4,.,TRBJ2-7,TGTGCCAGCACCCAGGGCAGGGGGGCCTACGAGCAGTACTTC,CASTQGRGAYEQYF
.,TRBV11-2,.,TRBJ1-6,TGTGCCAGCAGCTTTGGGCCCTCTGGCAGGGGCGGTTCACCCCTCCACTTT,CASSFGPSGRGGSPLHF
TRBD2,TRBV7-2,.,TRBJ2-1,TGTGCCAGCAGCCAAAGGGCGGGGACTAGCGTGTACAGTGAGCAGTTCTTC,CASSQRAGTSVYSEQFF
TRBD2,TRBV10-3,.,TRBJ2-2,TGTGCCATCAGGGATGCGGGAGGGAACACCGGGGAGCTGTTTTTT,CAIRDAGGNTGELFF
.,TRBV18,.,TRBJ2-1,TGTGCCAGCTCCCCCTCCGGGGGGCCAACTTACTCCTACAATGAGCAGTTCTTC,CASSPSGGPTYSYNEQFF
.,TRBV19,.,TRBJ1-2,TGTGCCAGTAGCCTAGCAGGGGCCCCGGGCTACACCTTC,CASSLAGAPGYTF
TRBD2,TRBV3-1/TRBV3-2,once,TRBJ2-4,TGTGCCAGCAGCCCCGTTCCGGGGGGGACTCAGTACTTC,CASSPVPGGTQYF
TRBD1,TRBV2,.,TRBJ1-4,TGTGCCAGCGGGACAGGTTATGAAAAACTGTTTTTT,CASGTGYEKLFF
.,TRBV4-1,few,TRBJ2-7,TGCGCCAGCAGCGTAAACTCCTACGAGCAGTACTTC,CASSVNSYEQYF
.,TRBV3-1/TRBV3-2,.,TRBJ1-2,TGTGCCAGCAGCCCCAGAGTTAGACAGGCGGATGGCTACACCTTC,CASSPRVRQADGYTF
TRBD1,TRBV13,.,TRBJ1-3,TGTGCCAGCAGCTCCGGGACAGGGACTGGAAACACCATATATTTT,CASSSGTGTGNTIYF
.,TRBV7-9,.,TRBJ1-4,TGTGCCAGCAGCCCCGGTACTGTTGAAAAACTGTTTTTT,CASSPGTVEKLFF
.,TRBV18,.,TRBJ1-1,TGTGCCAGCTCACTCGGGATGAACACTGAAGCTTTCTTT,CASSLGMNTEAFF
TRBD1,TRBV9,.,TRBJ2-2,TGTGCCAGCAGCGTAGGCCTCAGCGGACAGGGGGCTACCGGGGAGCTGTTTTTT,CASSVGLSGQGATGELFF
.,TRBV3-1/TRBV3-2,.,TRBJ2-1,TGTGCCAGCAGCCAAGGAGACAATGAGCAGTTCTTC,CASSQGDNEQFF
TRBD1,TRBV7-2,.,TRBJ1-6,TGTGCCAGCAGCTTAGGAGGGGGCCATAATTCACCCCTCCACTTT,CASSLGGGHNSPLHF
.,TRBV7-2,.,TRBJ2-7,TGTGCCAGCAGCTTAGATCGACTCTACGAGCAGTACTTC,CASSLDRLYEQYF
TRBD1,TRBV6-5,.,TRBJ1-4,TGTGCCAGCAGTTACTCTGGGACAGGGAGCGAAAAACTGTTTTTT,CASSYSGTGSEKLFF
.,TRBV19,.,TRBJ1-6,TGTGCCAGTAGTATCGCAGGGATCTTTGGGGCACCCCTCCACTTT,CASSIAGIFGAPLHF
.,TRBV4-2,.,TRBJ1-5,TGTGCCAGCAGCCAAGATCGGGGTGTAGTCAATCAGCCCCAGCATTTT,CASSQDRGVVNQPQHF
TRBD2,TRBV30,.,TRBJ2-5,TGTGCCTGGAGGTCATGGCTAGCGGGAGGGGAGGAGACCCAGTACTTC,CAWRSWLAGGEETQYF
.,TRBV3-1/TRBV3-2,once,TRBJ2-1,TGTGCCAGCAGCTCTAGTTCGGACTACAATGAGCAGTTCTTC,CASSSSSDYNEQFF
.,TRBV5-1,.,TRBJ2-7,TGCGCCAGCAGCTTGATCGGAGACAGGTACGAGCAGTACTTC,CASSLIGDRYEQYF
TRBD1,TRBV6-5,.,TRBJ1-1,TGTGCCAGCAGCCGACAGGGACCTGAAGCTTTCTTT,CASSRQGPEAFF
TRBD2,TRBV9,once,TRBJ2-3,TGTGCCAGCAGCAATCTAGCGGAAATCACAGATACGCAGTATTTT,CASSNLAEITDTQYF
.,TRBV4-1,.,TRBJ2-1,TGCGCCAGCAGCCAATACGGGGTAAATGAGCAGTTCTTC,CASSQYGVNEQFF
.,TRBV25-1,.,TRBJ2-7,TGTGCCAGCAGTGATGTTCTATACGAGCAGTACTTC,CASSDVLYEQYF
.,TRBV24-1,.,TRBJ2-5,TGTGCCACCAGTGATACGACCCGCCGGAGCCAAGAGACCCAGTACTTC,CATSDTTRRSQETQYF
.,TRBV18,.,TRBJ2-3,TGTGCCAGCTCAACCAGGGGCGGCGGCACAGATACGCAGTATTTT,CASSTRGGGTDTQYF
TRBD1,TRBV5-5,.,TRBJ1-1,TGTGCCAGCAGCGGACAGGGGAACACTGAAGCTTTCTTT,CASSGQGNTEAFF
.,TRBV9,.,TRBJ2-7,TGTGCCAGCAGCGTGAGCGGTTACGAGCAGTACTTC,CASSVSGYEQYF
TRBD2,TRBV24-1,.,TRBJ2-3,TGTGCCACCCGGGGGGACGGTTCCGGGGATACGCAGTATTTT,CATRGDGSGDTQYF
.,TRBV27,.,TRBJ2-5,TGTGCCAGCAGTCCCGCAGGACAGCAAGAGACCCAGTACTTC,CASSPAGQQETQYF
.,TRBV30,.,TRBJ1-2,TGTGCCTGGAGTAGTCAGGGTTATGGCTACACCTTC,CAWSSQGYGYTF
.,TRBV12-3/TRBV12-4,few,TRBJ1-2,TGTGCCAGCCTGGACAGACCCAGAGCTGGCTACACCTTC,CASLDRPRAGYTF
TRBD2,TRBV6-5,.,TRBJ2-3,TGTGCCAGTGAACGACTAGCGGGGATAAATACGCAGTATTTT,CASERLAGINTQYF
.,TRBV14,.,TRBJ1-3,TGTGCCAGTAATAGCGGCCGAGACTCTGGAAACACCATATATTTT,CASNSGRDSGNTIYF
.,TRBV9,.,TRBJ1-5,TGTGCCAGCAGCGTGGGGCTTAGCAATCAGCCCCAGCATTTT,CASSVGLSNQPQHF
.,TRBV4-1,.,TRBJ2-5,TGCGCCAGCAGCTCAGGAAGGGAGACTATAGAGACCCAGTACTTC,CASSSGRETIETQYF
TRBD2,TRBV2,.,TRBJ2-7,TGTGCCAGCATGACTAGCGGGAGGGAGGGTGTCTACGAGCAGTACTTC,CASMTSGREGVYEQYF
.,TRBV27,.,TRBJ1-1,TGTGCCAGCACCTCAGGGCCAGGGCGGGGCACTGAAGCTTTCTTT,CASTSGPGRGTEAFF
TRBD2,TRBV19,.,TRBJ2-7,TGTGCCAGTAGTCCGTCTCGGGGTAGCGGGCCGACCGAGGACGAGCAGTACTTC,CASSPSRGSGPTEDEQYF